A single sample gave rise to the 20 T cell receptor beta chains below, sequenced in a study of blood T cell repertoires in COVID-19. This table comes from immunoSEQ multiplex PCR, and its TCRdb copy is limited to in-frame clones, with some not included. This sample has about 50,000 clones, with 90% to 95% found just once. Specimen: peripheral blood. The receptors here all came from a woman aged 80 or older with acute or convalescent COVID-19.

This sequence joins TRBV21-1 and TRBJ1-6; the table's D call, TRBD1, has no DNA check behind it. TRBV21-1 corresponds to a pseudogene. The CDR3 is 20 amino acids. The CDR3 nucleotides are TGTGCCAGCAGCATGTTGTGTGGACAGGGGCCTCATGGTAAAGTTTGGCCCCTCCACTTT. It encodes CASSMLCGQGPHGKVWPLHF.

V and J are TRBV6-2 or TRBV6-3 and TRBJ1-2; 7 bases are a match to TRBD1. V gave up 2 bases and J gave up 6 bases; unmatched junction bases: 3. The CDR3 length is 13 residues. CDR1 is MNHEY, CDR2 SVGEGT, per germline. CDR3 amino acids: CASSYEGAHGYTF. CDR3 coding DNA: TGTGCCAGCAGTTACGAGGGGGCTCATGGCTACACCTTC.

Remarks on this clone: This same CDR3 is encoded by further DNA sequences in the sample. This chain uses TRBV5-5 with TRBJ1-5; perhaps TRBD1 as D (6 bases). Germline values: CDR1 SGHKS, CDR2 YYEKEE (reference sequence). Trimming removed 5 bases from V and 3 bases from J, with 9 bases in between. The CDR3 sequence is 13 residues long. CDR3 in amino acids: CASSTGNNQPQHF. CDR3 coding DNA: TGTGCCAGCAGTACAGGGAACAATCAGCCCCAGCATTTT.

A single count supports this clone. The rearrangement uses TRBV4-3 and TRBJ2-1; 12 positions match TRBD2. The V gene end was trimmed by 0 bases and the J gene end by 9 bases; junction bases not matched to a gene: 12. This CDR3 is 18 amino acids long. CDR1 and CDR2 (germline): LGHNA, YSLEER. The CDR3 spells CASSQDRVTSGSGGEQFF. The DNA of the CDR3 is TGCGCCAGCAGCCAAGATCGGGTGACTAGCGGGAGCGGCGGTGAGCAGTTCTTC.

This clone has a single count. The gene calls are TRBV7-9 and TRBJ2-3; 13 nucleotides align to TRBD2. This CDR3 is 17 amino acids long. J was trimmed by 1 base and V by 4 bases; bases with no gene match: 5. Germline assignment: CDR1 SEHNR and CDR2 FQNEAQ (reference sequence). The CDR3 DNA is TGTGCCAGCAGCTCCGTAGGACTAGCGGGGGGCACAGATACGCAGTATTTT. Its protein product is CASSSVGLAGGTDTQYF.

This CDR3 reads CAWSAGGAVRNQPQHF. The DNA for the CDR3 is TGTGCCTGGAGTGCGGGGGGCGCAGTGCGAAATCAGCCCCAGCATTTT. This rearrangement joins TRBV30 to TRBJ1-5; D is possibly TRBD1 (6 bases). In germline, CDR1 is GTSNPN, CDR2 SVGIG (reference sequence). Trimming took 1 base from V and 4 from J, leaving 17 bases between them. The CDR3 spans 16 residues.

This sequence joins TRBV3-1 (or the pseudogene TRBV3-2) and TRBJ2-5; 10 positions agree with TRBD2. The CDR3 totals 15 residues. V dropped 2 bases and J dropped 5; count of bases not matched to a gene: 5. Germline values: CDR1 LGHDT, CDR2 YNNKEL (reference sequence). The CDR3 nucleotides read TGTGCCAGCAGCCAACGAGCGGGAGGGCGTGAGACCCAGTACTTC. It codes for CASSQRAGGRETQYF.

V and J are TRBV27 and TRBJ2-5, with D maybe TRBD2 (5 bases). CDR3 length: 13 amino acids. Germline-derived CDR1 and CDR2 are MNHEY and SMNVEV (reference sequence). V was clipped by 6 bases and J by 4 bases, with 12 bases between them. CDR3 region: CASSASRGETQYF. The CDR3 DNA is TGTGCCAGCAGCGCCTCTCGGGGAGAGACCCAGTACTTC.

This clone came up once. The DNA of the CDR3 is TGTGCCAGTAGCATGGTCCGACAGGCGGCTAACTATGGCTACACCTTC. This translates into CASSMVRQAANYGYTF. The V gene is TRBV19, the J gene TRBJ1-2, with a tentative D call TRBD1 (6 bases). V lost 6 bases and J lost 0, with 17 bases in between. The CDR3 totals 16 residues. Germline CDR1 and CDR2: LNHDA and SQIVND (reference sequence).

This clone was recorded once. The CDR3 coding sequence is TGTGCCAGTAGTCCTGGGACAGGGGGAAGTCAGCCCCAGCATTTT. Translated, it gives CASSPGTGGSQPQHF. J is TRBJ1-5 and V is TRBV19, with TRBD1 matching 11 bases. V was clipped by 5 bases and J by 6 bases; unmatched bases: 6. The V gene's germline CDR1 is LNHDA and CDR2 SQIVND (reference sequence). The CDR3 is made up of 15 amino acids.

The chain uses TRBV2 and TRBJ1-1; 7 positions agree with TRBD1. The CDR3 consists of 14 residues. Germline loops: CDR1 SNHLY, CDR2 FYNNEI. V shed 6 bases and J 2 bases; nucleotides not matched to a gene: 6. In DNA, the CDR3 is TGTGCCAGCAGCTTACAGGGGAGAAACACTGAAGCTTTCTTT. The encoded protein is CASSLQGRNTEAFF.

This clone was observed a few times. The chain combines TRBV2 with TRBJ1-6, with unresolved D. Trimming removed 5 bases at V and 0 bases at J, with 5 bases between. CDR1 and CDR2 (germline): SNHLY, FYNNEI. The CDR3 has 14 amino acids. CDR3 sequence reads: CASSPSSYNSPLHF. The CDR3 DNA follows: TGTGCCAGCAGTCCGAGCTCCTATAATTCACCCCTCCACTTT.

The chain uses TRBV6-1 and TRBJ2-3; 7 bases are a match to TRBD2. J was trimmed by 2 bases and V by 4 bases; bases with no gene match: 18. The CDR3 is 19 residues long. Germline V lookup: CDR1 MNHNS, CDR2 SASEGT. DNA of the CDR3: TGTGCCAGCAGTGCGATGCCTCCGGGACTATCTCCTTTCACAGATACGCAGTATTTT. Protein sequence: CASSAMPPGLSPFTDTQYF.

The V gene is TRBV4-2, the J gene TRBJ1-3; D ambiguous. The CDR3 consists of 17 residues. Germline CDR1 LGHNA, CDR2 YNFKEQ. Trimming removed 0 bases from V and 2 bases from J, with 14 bases in between. The CDR3 nucleotides read TGTGCCAGCAGCCAAGAGTGGCGGGTGACTCCTGGAAACACCATATATTTT. Amino acid sequence: CASSQEWRVTPGNTIYF.

This clone was counted a single time. This chain joins TRBV2 and TRBJ1-1, with D unclear. The CDR3 length is 15 residues. From germline, CDR1 is SNHLY and CDR2 FYNNEI. V was trimmed by 6 bases and J by 0 bases, leaving 14 bases between them. CDR3 loop: CASRVQPTMNTEAFF. As DNA, the CDR3 is TGTGCCAGCAGAGTACAGCCGACCATGAACACTGAAGCTTTCTTT.

This chain connects TRBV21-1 to TRBJ1-5; the table gives TRBD1 as D, unverified against the DNA. TRBV21-1 is a listed pseudogene. The CDR3 extends over 19 amino acids. The DNA of the CDR3 is TGTGCCAGCAGCAAAAAGGGGTTACACCGGGACACCCGCAATCAGCCCCAGCATTTT. Its protein is CASSKKGLHRDTRNQPQHF.

The chain links TRBV6-6 to TRBJ1-2; TRBD1 is a possible D gene (5 bases). Germline CDR1 and CDR2: MNHNY and SVGAGI (reference sequence). The CDR3 runs 14 residues. Trimming left V 6 bases short and J 4 bases short, with 15 bases between. The CDR3 sequence is CASRATGSLYGYTF. DNA for the CDR3: TGTGCCAGCAGAGCCACAGGCTCCCTCTATGGCTACACCTTC.

The chain joins TRBV7-2 to TRBJ2-3; 8 nucleotides agree with TRBD2. Unmatched junction bases numbered 11, after V lost 0 bases and J lost 0 bases. Germline V lookup: CDR1 SGHTA, CDR2 FQGNSA. The CDR3 is made up of 19 amino acids. Written as DNA, the CDR3 is TGTGCCAGCAGCTTAGCAAATAGCGGGATACCCCGAAGCACAGATACGCAGTATTTT. Translating it yields CASSLANSGIPRSTDTQYF.

The CDR3 loop is CASSRTGGSFYEQYF. DNA of the CDR3: TGTGCCAGCAGTCGGACAGGGGGCTCGTTCTACGAGCAGTACTTC. The chain uses TRBV6-5 and TRBJ2-7; 11 bases agree with TRBD1. CDR3 length equals 15 residues. CDR1 MNHEY and CDR2 SVGAGI come from the germline V gene. J gave up 3 bases and V 5 bases, and 6 bases lay outside the gene matches.

The chain has TRBV5-4 and TRBJ1-2; 9 positions match TRBD1. Germline V gene sequence: CDR1 SGHNT, CDR2 YYREEE (reference sequence). This CDR3 has 16 amino acids. The trim removed 2 bases at V and 6 bases at J, leaving 11 bases unmatched. The CDR3: CASSFNRDRAVDGYTF. In nucleotides, the CDR3 is TGTGCCAGCAGCTTTAACCGGGACAGGGCTGTGGATGGCTACACCTTC.